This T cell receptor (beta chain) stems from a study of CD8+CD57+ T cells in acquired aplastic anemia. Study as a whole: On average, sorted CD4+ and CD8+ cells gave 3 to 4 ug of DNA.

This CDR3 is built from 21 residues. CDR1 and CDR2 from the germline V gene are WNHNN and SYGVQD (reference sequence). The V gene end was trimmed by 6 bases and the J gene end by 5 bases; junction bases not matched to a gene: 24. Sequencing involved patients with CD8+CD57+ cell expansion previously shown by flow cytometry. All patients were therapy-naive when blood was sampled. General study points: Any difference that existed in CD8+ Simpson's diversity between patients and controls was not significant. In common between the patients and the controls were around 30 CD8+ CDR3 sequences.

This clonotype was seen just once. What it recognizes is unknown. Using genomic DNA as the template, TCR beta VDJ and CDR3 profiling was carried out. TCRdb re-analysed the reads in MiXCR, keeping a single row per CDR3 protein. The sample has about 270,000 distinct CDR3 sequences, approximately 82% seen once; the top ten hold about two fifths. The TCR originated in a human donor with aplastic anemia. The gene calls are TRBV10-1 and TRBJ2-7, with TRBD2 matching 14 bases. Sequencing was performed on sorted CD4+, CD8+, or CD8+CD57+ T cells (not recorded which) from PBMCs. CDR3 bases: TGCGCCAGCAGCCGGGACAGGGGGACTGGACTAGCGGGGGGATCGATGGACGAGCAGTACTTC. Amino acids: CASSRDRGTGLAGGSMDEQYF.